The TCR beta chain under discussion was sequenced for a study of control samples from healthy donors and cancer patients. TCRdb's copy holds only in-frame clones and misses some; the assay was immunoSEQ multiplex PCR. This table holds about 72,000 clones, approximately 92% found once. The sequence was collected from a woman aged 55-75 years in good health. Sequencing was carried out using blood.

The CDR3 reads CASSTRGARETGELFF. The CDR3 region has the DNA TGTGCCAGTAGTACCCGGGGGGCGCGAGAAACCGGGGAGCTGTTTTTT. The chain has TRBV19 and TRBJ2-2; perhaps TRBD2 as D (7 bases). CDR1 is LNHDA, CDR2 SQIVND, per germline (reference sequence). V was shortened by 4 bases and J by 5 bases, with 17 bases between the two germline ends. There are 16 residues in the CDR3.